The 29 T cell receptor beta chains listed next were all sequenced from one sample in a study of T cell responses to AZD1222 COVID-19 vaccine. Sequencing used immunoSEQ multiplex PCR; TCRdb keeps in-frame clones, though not all of them. Of 130,000 or so clones in the sample, around 84% were seen once. The source material was peripheral blood, sampled on day 0 of AZD1222 vaccination. The receptors were gathered from an adult in good health.

This clone was seen once. The rearrangement links TRBV7-9 to TRBJ2-3; no reliable D call. Germline CDR1 reads SEHNR; CDR2 reads FQNEAQ (reference sequence). Trimming took off 5 bases at V and 8 bases at J, with 11 bases between the two ends. The CDR3 loop spans 12 amino acids. The CDR3 region has the DNA TGTGCCAGCAGCCTCGTGCCGAGTACGCAGTATTTT. This sequence encodes CASSLVPSTQYF.

The genes are TRBV6-1 and TRBJ2-5; 10 bases fit TRBD1. Per the germline V gene, CDR1 is MNHNS and CDR2 is SASEGT. This CDR3 is 17 amino acids long. V trimming: 4 bases; J trimming: 4 bases; junction bases outside the gene matches: 12. The CDR3 sequence: CASSGGGTGVIAETQYF. The CDR3 region has the DNA TGTGCCAGCAGTGGCGGGGGGACAGGGGTTATAGCAGAGACCCAGTACTTC.

This chain's CDR3 is CASRGGQRNSPLHF. For the CDR3, the DNA is TGCGCCAGCAGAGGAGGTCAGCGAAATTCACCCCTCCACTTT. The rearrangement links TRBV5-1 to TRBJ1-6; no firm D call. This CDR3 is built from 14 residues. CDR1 is SGHRS, CDR2 YFSETQ, per germline. V lost 5 bases and J 7 bases, leaving 13 bases between the germline ends.

This chain uses TRBV5-6 with TRBJ1-3; D is undetermined. The germline gives CDR1 SGHDT, CDR2 YYEEEE. V shed 0 bases and J shed 0 bases, with 13 bases lying between them. The CDR3 has 17 residues. In DNA form, the CDR3 reads TGTGCCAGCAGCTTGGCCCCAGTTGCTTTCTCTGGAAACACCATATATTTT. It is translated as CASSLAPVAFSGNTIYF.

This rearrangement joins TRBV4-3 to TRBJ1-2, with D possibly being TRBD1 (6 bases). CDR1 is LGHNA, CDR2 YSLEER, per germline. The ends were cut back, 0 bases at V and 13 bases at J, with 15 bases in the middle. The CDR3 runs 13 residues. CDR3 coding DNA: TGCGCCAGCAGCCAAGATTATTCAGGGGATGGCACCTTC. It codes for CASSQDYSGDGTF.

The V gene is TRBV11-2, the J gene TRBJ2-2; 12 nucleotides match TRBD2. The length of the CDR3 is 17 residues. The J segment lost 6 bases and the V segment lost 5 bases, leaving 10 bases of the junction unmatched. CDR1 SGHAT and CDR2 FQNNGV come from the germline V gene. CDR3 amino acids: CASSVLALAGGPGELFF. The CDR3 DNA is TGTGCCAGCAGCGTATTAGCTCTAGCGGGAGGGCCCGGGGAGCTGTTTTTT.

This chain connects TRBV5-4 to TRBJ2-1; a weak D match, TRBD2 (6 bases). V lost 5 bases and J 3 bases, leaving 15 bases between the germline ends. Germline V CDR1 and CDR2: SGHNT, YYREEE (reference sequence). The CDR3 is made up of 15 amino acids. CDR3 residues: CASSDEWRGYNEQFF. The CDR3 DNA follows: TGTGCCAGCAGTGACGAGTGGCGGGGCTACAATGAGCAGTTCTTC.

The rearrangement links TRBV28 to TRBJ1-1; D not resolved. Germline CDR1 MDHEN, CDR2 SYDVKM. This CDR3 spans 13 amino acids. Deletions cut 6 bases from V and 5 bases from J, with 13 bases between. CDR3 nucleotides: TGTGCCAGCAGGCCCCCCGCGGAGACTGAAGCTTTCTTT. Protein product: CASRPPAETEAFF.

This CDR3 is CATSGGGIGNYGYTF. CDR3 nucleotides: TGTGCCACCAGTGGGGGGGGGATCGGGAACTATGGCTACACCTTC. The rearrangement joins TRBV24-1 to TRBJ1-2, with D possibly being TRBD1 (5 bases). CDR3 size: 15 residues. CDR1 is KGHDR, CDR2 SFDVKD, per germline. Trimming took off 5 bases at V and 2 bases at J, with 14 bases between the two ends.

This chain connects TRBV19 to TRBJ1-5, with D unresolved. CDR1 LNHDA and CDR2 SQIVND come from the germline V gene (reference sequence). The CDR3 has 13 residues. V lost 6 bases and J 7 bases, leaving 13 bases between the germline ends. The CDR3 DNA follows: TGTGCCAGTAGAACCGTTCCGGGACAGCCCCAGCATTTT. It yields the protein CASRTVPGQPQHF.

This chain joins TRBV4-2 and TRBJ2-7, with D possibly being TRBD1 or TRBD2 (5 bases each). CDR1 and CDR2 (germline): LGHNA, YNFKEQ. The germline V and J ends were trimmed by 2 bases and 3 bases, with 14 bases remaining between them. The CDR3 sequence is 15 residues long. The CDR3 protein is CASSQLSGRVYEQYF. The CDR3, as DNA: TGTGCCAGCAGCCAATTATCGGGACGAGTCTACGAGCAGTACTTC.

The J gene is TRBJ2-2, the V gene TRBV10-3; no clear D gene. Trimming removed 1 base from V and 1 base from J, with 10 bases in between. The CDR3 is 16 amino acids. CDR1 and CDR2 from the germline V gene are ENHRY and SYGVKD. The DNA of the CDR3 is TGTGCCATCAGTGAGTTGTTGAGGATGAACACCGGGGAGCTGTTTTTT. Its protein is CAISELLRMNTGELFF.

CDR3 region: CASSPVGVGVVAFF. The CDR3 nucleotides read TGTGCCAGCAGCCCCGTCGGGGTTGGGGTTGTAGCTTTCTTT. V and J are TRBV7-2 and TRBJ1-1, with D uncertain. The V gene lost 5 bases and the J gene lost 10 bases, with 20 bases spanning the gap. This CDR3 spans 14 amino acids. From germline, CDR1 is SGHTA and CDR2 FQGNSA.

The chain couples TRBV24-1 to TRBJ2-5; tentatively, D is TRBD2 (5 bases). The CDR3 spans 13 residues. Between the trimmed V and J ends, which lost 3 bases and 5 bases, there was a span of 9 bases. Germline V lookup: CDR1 KGHDR, CDR2 SFDVKD. The CDR3 region has the DNA TGTGCCACCAGTGATAGGACGGGGGAGACCCAGTACTTC. Its translation is CATSDRTGETQYF.

The chain combines TRBV18 with TRBJ2-7; D gene uncertain. V was cut by 4 bases and J by 1 base, with 17 bases left in between. This CDR3 has 16 residues. Germline loops: CDR1 KGHSH, CDR2 LQKENI. The CDR3 nucleotides are TGTGCCAGCTCACTTACCTTGGGATCCTTATCCTACGAGCAGTACTTC. Amino acid sequence: CASSLTLGSLSYEQYF.

The CDR3 is CASSSLAGGGETQYF. Here the CDR3 DNA reads TGTGCCAGCAGTTCCCTAGCGGGAGGGGGAGAGACCCAGTACTTC. The rearrangement links TRBV28 to TRBJ2-5; 12 positions agree with TRBD2. CDR3 length: 15 amino acids. V trimming: 4 bases; J trimming: 4 bases; junction bases outside the gene matches: 4. Per germline, CDR1 MDHEN and CDR2 SYDVKM.

The gene calls are TRBV15 and TRBJ2-2; 7 nucleotides line up with TRBD2. This CDR3 comprises 15 residues. Germline values: CDR1 LNHNV, CDR2 YYDKDF (reference sequence). The V and J ends lost 5 bases and 5 bases, in that order; junction bases with no gene match: 8. The CDR3 DNA is TGTGCCACCAGCCTCGGGCGGGGGAGGACCGGGGAGCTGTTTTTT. Encoded protein: CATSLGRGRTGELFF.

The J gene is TRBJ2-7, the V gene TRBV5-4; D perhaps matches TRBD2 (6 bases). Germline assignment: CDR1 SGHNT and CDR2 YYREEE (reference sequence). This CDR3 is built from 14 residues. Trimming left V 0 bases short and J 5 bases short, with 12 bases between. The CDR3 DNA follows: TGTGCCAGCAGCTTGGGACTAGAGCGGGACGAGCAGTACTTC. Its translation: CASSLGLERDEQYF.

The chain joins TRBV2 to TRBJ2-2; 7 nucleotides align to TRBD1. The J segment lost 6 bases and the V segment lost 6 bases, leaving 10 bases of the junction unmatched. CDR3 length: 15 residues. Germline V gene data show CDR1 as SNHLY and CDR2 as FYNNEI. CDR3 region: CASSHRDRRPGELFF. As DNA, the CDR3 is TGTGCCAGCAGCCACCGGGACAGACGACCCGGGGAGCTGTTTTTT.

This chain uses TRBV7-9 with TRBJ1-1, with D perhaps matching TRBD1 (5 bases). Germline V gene data show CDR1 as SEHNR and CDR2 as FQNEAQ (reference sequence). CDR3 length: 16 residues. V lost 5 bases and J 5 bases, leaving 21 bases between the germline ends. The CDR3 nucleotides read TGTGCCAGCAGCAGACTCGGGGGTGGGGAGAGGACTGAAGCTTTCTTT. Encoded protein: CASSRLGGGERTEAFF.

The chain uses TRBV24-1 and TRBJ2-6; 8 nucleotides line up with TRBD1. CDR1 is KGHDR, CDR2 SFDVKD, per germline. The CDR3 runs to 17 residues. The V and J ends lost 5 bases and 1 base, in that order; junction bases with no gene match: 6. CDR3 in amino acids: CATSGTGLESGANVLTF. The CDR3 nucleotides read TGTGCCACCAGTGGGACAGGGTTGGAATCTGGGGCCAACGTCCTGACTTTC.

The chain links TRBV19 to TRBJ2-7; 11 nucleotides align to TRBD2. The V gene's germline CDR1 is LNHDA and CDR2 SQIVND (reference sequence). The length of the CDR3 is 13 residues. J was trimmed by 5 bases and V by 5 bases; bases with no gene match: 2. CDR3 region: CASSATSGDEQYF. CDR3 in DNA: TGTGCCAGTAGTGCGACTAGCGGGGACGAGCAGTACTTC.

The genes are TRBV5-6 and TRBJ2-1, with D perhaps assigned TRBD1 or TRBD2 (5 bases each). With 0 bases removed from V and 3 bases from J, the gap between germline ends came to 19 bases. Germline-derived CDR1 and CDR2 are SGHDT and YYEEEE. This CDR3 spans 18 amino acids. As DNA, the CDR3 is TGTGCCAGCAGCTTGGCATTAGGGACCGGACAATTCTACAATGAGCAGTTCTTC. It yields the protein CASSLALGTGQFYNEQFF.

A few counts support this clone. This chain links TRBV3-1 (or the pseudogene TRBV3-2) with TRBJ2-5; no reliable D call. The CDR3 spans 15 residues. Germline values: CDR1 LGHDT, CDR2 YNNKEL (reference sequence). Trimming removed 0 bases from V and 1 base from J, with 9 bases in between. CDR3 amino acids: CASSQDTIFQETQYF. The CDR3 DNA follows: TGTGCCAGCAGCCAAGATACCATCTTCCAAGAGACCCAGTACTTC.

V and J are TRBV5-6 and TRBJ1-1; possible D gene TRBD1, 5 bases. CDR1 is SGHDT and CDR2 is YYEEEE in the germline V gene. Between the trimmed V and J ends, which lost 0 bases and 1 base, there was a span of 13 bases. The CDR3 totals 16 residues. Here the CDR3 reads CASSLVAGAGNTEAFF. The CDR3 DNA is TGTGCCAGCAGCTTGGTGGCCGGGGCCGGGAACACTGAAGCTTTCTTT. The full variable domain, completed using reference TRBV5-6 and TRBJ1-1, is DAGVTQSPTHLIKTRGQQVTLRCSPKSGHDTVSWYQQALGQGPQFIFQYYEEEERQRGNFPDRFSGHQFPNYSSELNVNALLLGDSALYLCASSLVAGAGNTEAFFGQGTRLTVV.

The genes are TRBV4-1 and TRBJ2-3; perhaps TRBD2 as D (8 bases). Trimming removed 0 bases from V and 5 bases from J, with 30 bases in between. The CDR3 is made up of 21 amino acids. The germline gives CDR1 MGHRA, CDR2 YSYEKL. CDR3 amino acids: CASSQDSDRYPGGSGGDTQYF. Here the CDR3 DNA reads TGCGCCAGCAGCCAAGATTCGGACAGGTATCCTGGCGGGAGCGGGGGAGATACGCAGTATTTT.

J is TRBJ2-5 and V is TRBV29-1, with TRBD2 matching 8 bases. The J segment lost 7 bases and the V segment lost 1 base, leaving 14 bases of the junction unmatched. Germline V gene data show CDR1 as SQVTM and CDR2 as ANQGSEA. The CDR3 has 16 amino acids. CDR3 amino acids: CSVEASGGGAGRTQYF. The CDR3 nucleotides read TGCAGCGTTGAAGCCTCGGGGGGGGGCGCCGGGAGGACCCAGTACTTC.

V usage is TRBV6-5 and J usage is TRBJ1-5, with 11 bases matching TRBD1. The CDR3 length is 15 residues. V lost 5 bases to trimming and J lost 6 bases; unmatched junction nucleotides: 6. Germline CDR1 is MNHEY and CDR2 is SVGAGI. The CDR3 sequence: CASSQDRGLGQPQHF. CDR3 sequence (DNA): TGTGCCAGCAGTCAGGACAGGGGGCTTGGTCAGCCCCAGCATTTT.

This clone was observed once. V is TRBV29-1 and J is TRBJ1-2; 7 positions match TRBD1. Per the germline V gene, CDR1 is SQVTM and CDR2 is ANQGSEA. This CDR3 comprises 13 residues. V lost 7 bases to trimming and J lost 7 bases; unmatched junction nucleotides: 12. For the CDR3, the DNA is TGCAGCGCCGGCAACCGGGACAGCCGTGGCTACACCTTC. Translated: CSAGNRDSRGYTF.